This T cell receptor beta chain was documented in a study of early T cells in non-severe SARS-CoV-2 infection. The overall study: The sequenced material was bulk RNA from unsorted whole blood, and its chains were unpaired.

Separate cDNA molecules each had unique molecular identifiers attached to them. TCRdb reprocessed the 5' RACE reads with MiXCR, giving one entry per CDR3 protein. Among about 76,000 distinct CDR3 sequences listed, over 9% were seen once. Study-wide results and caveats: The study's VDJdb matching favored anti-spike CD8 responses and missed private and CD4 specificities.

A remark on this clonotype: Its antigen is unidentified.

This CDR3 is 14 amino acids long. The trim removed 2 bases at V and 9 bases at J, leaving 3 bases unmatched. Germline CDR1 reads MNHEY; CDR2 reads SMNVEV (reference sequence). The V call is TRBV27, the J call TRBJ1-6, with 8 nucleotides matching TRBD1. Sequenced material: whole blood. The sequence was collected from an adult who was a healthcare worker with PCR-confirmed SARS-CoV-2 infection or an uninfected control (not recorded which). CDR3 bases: TGTGCCAGCAGTTTAGGACAGGGCGCTTCACCCCTCCACTTT. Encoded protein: CASSLGQGASPLHF.